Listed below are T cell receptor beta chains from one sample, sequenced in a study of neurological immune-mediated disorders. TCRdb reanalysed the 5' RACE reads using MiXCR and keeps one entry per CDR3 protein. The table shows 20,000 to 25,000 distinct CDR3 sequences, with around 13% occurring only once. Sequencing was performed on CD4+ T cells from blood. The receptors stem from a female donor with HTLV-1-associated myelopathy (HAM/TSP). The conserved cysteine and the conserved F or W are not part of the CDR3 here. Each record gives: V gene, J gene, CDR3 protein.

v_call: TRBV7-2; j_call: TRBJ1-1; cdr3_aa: ASRLPTGESSEAF
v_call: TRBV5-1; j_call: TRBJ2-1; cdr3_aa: ASSPDAGQGSYNEQF
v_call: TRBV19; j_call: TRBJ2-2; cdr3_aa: ASTQGIDTGELF
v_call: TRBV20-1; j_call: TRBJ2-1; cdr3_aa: SARDPLRSYNEQF
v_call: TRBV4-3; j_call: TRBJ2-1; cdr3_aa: ASSQDSSGGAGNEQF
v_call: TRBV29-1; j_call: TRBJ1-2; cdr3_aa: SVEGKGYT
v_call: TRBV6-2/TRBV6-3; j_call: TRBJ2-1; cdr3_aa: ASSEPTSEQF
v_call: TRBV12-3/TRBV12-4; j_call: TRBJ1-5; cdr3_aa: ASSLTRRNQPQH
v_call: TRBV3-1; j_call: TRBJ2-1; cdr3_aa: ASSQWTSGRNEQF
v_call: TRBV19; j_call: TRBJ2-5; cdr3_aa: ASKLGSGSGQETQY
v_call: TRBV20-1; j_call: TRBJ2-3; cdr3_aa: SARGGGVGTDTQY
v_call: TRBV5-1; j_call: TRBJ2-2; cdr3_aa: ASSLDGANTGELF
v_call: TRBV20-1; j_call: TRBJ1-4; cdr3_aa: SAVRGLGEKLF
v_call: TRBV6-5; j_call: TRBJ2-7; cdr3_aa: ASSYSVAGKQY
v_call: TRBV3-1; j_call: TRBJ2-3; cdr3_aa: ASSQEQAGGLY
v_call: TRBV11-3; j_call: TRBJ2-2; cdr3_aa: ASRIRRGDRTNTGELF
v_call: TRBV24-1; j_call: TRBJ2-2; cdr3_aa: ATSEGDGGAGELF
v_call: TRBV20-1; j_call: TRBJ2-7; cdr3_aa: SARELTSYEQY
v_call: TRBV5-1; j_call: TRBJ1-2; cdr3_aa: ASSWGDRDHYGYT